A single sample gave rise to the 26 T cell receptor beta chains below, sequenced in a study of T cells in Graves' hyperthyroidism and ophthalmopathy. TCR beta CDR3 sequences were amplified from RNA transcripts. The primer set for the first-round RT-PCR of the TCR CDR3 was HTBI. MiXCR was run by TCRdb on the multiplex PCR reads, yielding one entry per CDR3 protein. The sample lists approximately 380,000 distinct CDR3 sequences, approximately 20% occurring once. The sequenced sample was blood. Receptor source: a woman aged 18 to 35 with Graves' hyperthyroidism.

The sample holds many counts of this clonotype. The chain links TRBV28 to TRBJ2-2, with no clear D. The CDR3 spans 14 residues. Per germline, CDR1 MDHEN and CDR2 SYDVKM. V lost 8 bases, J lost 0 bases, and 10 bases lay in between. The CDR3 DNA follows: TGTGCCAGCTCGCCTCATCCGAACACCGGGGAGCTGTTTTTT. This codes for CASSPHPNTGELFF.

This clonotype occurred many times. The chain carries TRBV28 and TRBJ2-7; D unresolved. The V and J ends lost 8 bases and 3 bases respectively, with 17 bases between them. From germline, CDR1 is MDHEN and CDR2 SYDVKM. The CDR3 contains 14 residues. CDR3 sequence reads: CASGVGAERYEQYF. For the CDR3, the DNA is TGTGCCAGCGGGGTCGGCGCGGAACGCTACGAGCAGTACTTC.

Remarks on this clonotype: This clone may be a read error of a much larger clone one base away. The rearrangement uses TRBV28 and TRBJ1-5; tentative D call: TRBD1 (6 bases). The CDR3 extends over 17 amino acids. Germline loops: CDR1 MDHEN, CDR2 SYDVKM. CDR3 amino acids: CASRPTSGGADNQPLHF. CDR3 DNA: TGTGCCAGCAGACCGACGTCCGGGGGCGCCGACAATCAGCCCCTGCATTTT.

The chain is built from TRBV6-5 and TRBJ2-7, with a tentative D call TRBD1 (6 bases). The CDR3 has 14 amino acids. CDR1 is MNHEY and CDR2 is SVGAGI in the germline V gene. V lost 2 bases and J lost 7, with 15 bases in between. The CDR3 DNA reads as TGTGCCAGCAGTTACCTGGACAGCGTGCGGGAGCAGTACTTC. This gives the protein CASSYLDSVREQYF.

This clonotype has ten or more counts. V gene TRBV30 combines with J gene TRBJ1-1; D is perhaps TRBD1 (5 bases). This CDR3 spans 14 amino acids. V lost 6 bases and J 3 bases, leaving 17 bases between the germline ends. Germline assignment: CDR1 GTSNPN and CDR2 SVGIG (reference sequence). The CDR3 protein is CACGTFKGHTEAFF. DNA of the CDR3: TGTGCCTGCGGGACCTTTAAAGGTCACACTGAAGCTTTCTTT.

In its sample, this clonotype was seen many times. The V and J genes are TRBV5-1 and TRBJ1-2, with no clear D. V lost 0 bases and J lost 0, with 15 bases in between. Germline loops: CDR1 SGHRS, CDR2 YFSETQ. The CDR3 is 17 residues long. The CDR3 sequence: CASSLAGRTFTNYGYTF. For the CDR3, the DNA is TGCGCCAGCAGCTTGGCGGGCAGGACCTTTACTAACTATGGCTACACCTTC. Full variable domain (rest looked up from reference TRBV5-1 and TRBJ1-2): KAGVTQTPRYLIKTRGQQVTLSCSPISGHRSVSWYQQTPGQGLQFLFEYFSETQRNKGNFPGRFSGRQFSNSRSEMNVSTLELGDSALYLCASSLAGRTFTNYGYTFGSGTRLTVV.

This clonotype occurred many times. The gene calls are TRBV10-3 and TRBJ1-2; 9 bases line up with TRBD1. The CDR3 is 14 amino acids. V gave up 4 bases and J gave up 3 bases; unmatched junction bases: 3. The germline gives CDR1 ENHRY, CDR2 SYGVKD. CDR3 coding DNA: TGTGCCATCAGTGGACAGGGGGGAGACTATGGCTACACCTTC. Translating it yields CAISGQGGDYGYTF.

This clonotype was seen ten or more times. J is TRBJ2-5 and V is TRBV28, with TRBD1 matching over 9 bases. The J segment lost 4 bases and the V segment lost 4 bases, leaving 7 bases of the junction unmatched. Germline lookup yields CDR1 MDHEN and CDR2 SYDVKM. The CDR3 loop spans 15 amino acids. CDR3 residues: CASSSDRGMSETQYF. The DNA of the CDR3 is TGTGCCAGCAGTTCTGACAGGGGGATGTCAGAGACCCAGTACTTC.

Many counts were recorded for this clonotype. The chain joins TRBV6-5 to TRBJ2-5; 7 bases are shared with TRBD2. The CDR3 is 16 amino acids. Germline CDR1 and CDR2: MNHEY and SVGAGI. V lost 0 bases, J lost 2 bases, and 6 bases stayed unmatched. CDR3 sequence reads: CASSYSESGKQETQYF. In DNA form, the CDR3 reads TGTGCCAGCAGTTACTCGGAAAGCGGGAAACAAGAGACCCAGTACTTC.

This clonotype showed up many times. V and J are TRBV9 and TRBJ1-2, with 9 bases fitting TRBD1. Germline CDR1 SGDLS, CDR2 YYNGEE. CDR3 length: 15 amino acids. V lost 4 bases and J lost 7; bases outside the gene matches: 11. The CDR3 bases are TGTGCCAGCAGCACCCGGGACAGGGAGGGTGGTGGCTACACCTTC. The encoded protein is CASSTRDREGGGYTF.

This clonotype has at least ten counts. This CDR3 reads CASSSPGGTEAFF. The CDR3 DNA reads TGTGCCAGCAGTTCGCCAGGGGGGACTGAAGCTTTCTTT. V and J are TRBV5-4 and TRBJ1-1; 7 nucleotides match TRBD1. V lost 5 bases to trimming and J lost 5 bases; unmatched junction nucleotides: 6. CDR3 length: 13 amino acids. Germline CDR1 is SGHNT and CDR2 is YYREEE (reference sequence). The full variable domain, completed using reference TRBV5-4 and TRBJ1-1, is ETGVTQSPTHLIKTRGQQVTLRCSSQSGHNTVSWYQQALGQGPQFIFQYYREEENGRGNFPPRFSGLQFPNYSSELNVNALELDDSALYLCASSSPGGTEAFFGQGTRLTVV.

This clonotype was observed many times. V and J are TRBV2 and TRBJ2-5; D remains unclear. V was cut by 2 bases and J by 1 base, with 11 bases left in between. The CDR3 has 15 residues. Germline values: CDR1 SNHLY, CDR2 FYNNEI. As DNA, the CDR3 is TGTGCCAGCAGTGAAAGGCGGCAGACCCAAGAGACCCAGTACTTC. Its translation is CASSERRQTQETQYF.

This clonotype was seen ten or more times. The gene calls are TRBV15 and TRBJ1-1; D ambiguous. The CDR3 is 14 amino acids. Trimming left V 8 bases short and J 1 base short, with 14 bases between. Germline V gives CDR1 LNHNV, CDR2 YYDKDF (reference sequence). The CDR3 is CATVLRPKNTEAFF. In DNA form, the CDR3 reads TGTGCCACCGTCCTACGTCCCAAGAACACTGAAGCTTTCTTT.

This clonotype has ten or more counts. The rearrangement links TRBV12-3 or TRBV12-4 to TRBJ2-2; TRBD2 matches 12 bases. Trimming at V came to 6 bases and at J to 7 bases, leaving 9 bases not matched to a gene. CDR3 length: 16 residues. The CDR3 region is CASRPGLAGQGGELFF. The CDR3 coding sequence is TGTGCCAGCAGACCGGGACTAGCGGGCCAAGGCGGGGAGCTGTTTTTT.

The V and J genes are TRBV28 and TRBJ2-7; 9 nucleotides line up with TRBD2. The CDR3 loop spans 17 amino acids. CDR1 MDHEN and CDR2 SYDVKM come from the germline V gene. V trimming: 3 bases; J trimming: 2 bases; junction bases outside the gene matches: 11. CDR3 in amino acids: CASSFYNYPSGAYEQYF. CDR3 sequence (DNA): TGTGCCAGCAGTTTTTATAATTACCCTAGCGGGGCCTACGAGCAGTACTTC.

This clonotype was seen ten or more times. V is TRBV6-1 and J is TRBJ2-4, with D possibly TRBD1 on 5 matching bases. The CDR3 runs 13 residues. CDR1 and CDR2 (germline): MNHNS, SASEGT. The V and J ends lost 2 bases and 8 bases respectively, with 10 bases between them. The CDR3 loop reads CASSESGRDIQYF. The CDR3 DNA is TGTGCCAGCAGTGAATCGGGCAGGGACATTCAGTACTTC.

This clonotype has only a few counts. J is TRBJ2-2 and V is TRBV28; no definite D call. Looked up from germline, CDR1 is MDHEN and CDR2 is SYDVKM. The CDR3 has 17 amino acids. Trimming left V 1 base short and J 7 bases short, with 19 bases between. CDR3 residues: CASSLFGPRLGFGELFF. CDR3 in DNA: TGTGCCAGCAGTTTATTTGGGCCCCGTTTGGGGTTCGGGGAGCTGTTTTTT.

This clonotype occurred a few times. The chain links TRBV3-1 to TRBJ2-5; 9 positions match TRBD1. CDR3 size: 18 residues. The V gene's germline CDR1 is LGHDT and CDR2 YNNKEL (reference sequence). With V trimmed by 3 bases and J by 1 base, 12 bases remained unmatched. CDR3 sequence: CASSHFRTGVRSQETQYF. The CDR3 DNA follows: TGTGCCAGCAGCCATTTTCGGACAGGGGTCAGGAGCCAAGAGACCCAGTACTTC.

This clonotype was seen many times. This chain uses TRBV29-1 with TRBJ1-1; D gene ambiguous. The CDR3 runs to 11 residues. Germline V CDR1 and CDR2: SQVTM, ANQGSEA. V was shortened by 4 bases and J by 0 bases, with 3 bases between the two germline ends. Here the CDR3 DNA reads TGCAGCGTTGGAATGAACACTGAAGCTTTCTTT. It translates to CSVGMNTEAFF.

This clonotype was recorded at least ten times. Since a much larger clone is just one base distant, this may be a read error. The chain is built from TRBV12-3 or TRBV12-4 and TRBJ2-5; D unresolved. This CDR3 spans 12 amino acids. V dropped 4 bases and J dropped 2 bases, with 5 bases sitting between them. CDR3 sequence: CASSSQQETQYF. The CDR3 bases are TGTGCCAGCAGTTCTCAGCAAGAGACCCAGTACTTC.

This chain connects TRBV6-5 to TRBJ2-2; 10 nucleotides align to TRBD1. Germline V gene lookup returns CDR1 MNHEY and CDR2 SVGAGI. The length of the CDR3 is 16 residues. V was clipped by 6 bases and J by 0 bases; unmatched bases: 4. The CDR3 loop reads CASRLGQGANTGELFF. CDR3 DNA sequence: TGTGCCAGCAGACTCGGACAGGGGGCGAACACCGGGGAGCTGTTTTTT.

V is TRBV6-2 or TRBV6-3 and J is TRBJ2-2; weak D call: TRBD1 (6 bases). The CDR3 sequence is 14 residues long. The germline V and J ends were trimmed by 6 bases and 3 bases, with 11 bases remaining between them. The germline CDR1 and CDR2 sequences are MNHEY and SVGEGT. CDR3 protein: CASRGTSHTGELFF. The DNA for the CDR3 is TGTGCCAGCAGAGGGACAAGCCACACCGGGGAGCTGTTTTTT.

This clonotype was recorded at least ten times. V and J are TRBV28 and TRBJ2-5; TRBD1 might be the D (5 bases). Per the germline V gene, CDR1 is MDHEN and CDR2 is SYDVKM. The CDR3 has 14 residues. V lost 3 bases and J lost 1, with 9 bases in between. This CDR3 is CASSFRTFQETQYF. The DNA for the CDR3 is TGTGCCAGCAGTTTTCGGACATTCCAAGAGACCCAGTACTTC.

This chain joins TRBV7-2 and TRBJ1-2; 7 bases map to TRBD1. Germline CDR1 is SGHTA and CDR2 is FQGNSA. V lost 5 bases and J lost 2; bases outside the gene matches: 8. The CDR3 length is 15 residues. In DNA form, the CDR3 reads TGTGCCAGCAGCCCCCGACAGGGACCCAACTATGGCTACACCTTC. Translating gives CASSPRQGPNYGYTF.

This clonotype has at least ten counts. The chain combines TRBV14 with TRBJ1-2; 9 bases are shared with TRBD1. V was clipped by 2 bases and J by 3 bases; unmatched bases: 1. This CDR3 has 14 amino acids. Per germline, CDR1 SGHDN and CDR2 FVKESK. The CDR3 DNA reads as TGTGCCAGCAGCCAACGACAGGGGGACTATGGCTACACCTTC. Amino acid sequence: CASSQRQGDYGYTF. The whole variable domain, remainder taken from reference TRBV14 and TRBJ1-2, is EAGVTQFPSHSVIEKGQTVTLRCDPISGHDNLYWYRRVMGKEIKFLLHFVKESKQDESGMPNNRFLAERTGGTYSTLKVQPAELEDSGVYFCASSQRQGDYGYTFGSGTRLTVV.

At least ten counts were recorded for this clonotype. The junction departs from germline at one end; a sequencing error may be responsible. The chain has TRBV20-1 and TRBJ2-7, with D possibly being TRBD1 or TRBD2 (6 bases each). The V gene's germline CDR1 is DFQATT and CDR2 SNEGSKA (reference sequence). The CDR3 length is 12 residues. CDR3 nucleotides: TGCAGTGCAAAAACAGGGAGGTACGAGCAGTACTTT. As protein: CSAKTGRYEQYF.